Below, 13 T cell receptor beta chains from the same sample are listed, as sequenced in a study of T cell responses to AZD1222 COVID-19 vaccine. TCRdb's table, derived via immunoSEQ multiplex PCR, lists solely in-frame clones and lacks some. This sample has 150,000 or so clones; 90% to 95% occur once, and the top ten carry 3% to 4%. The sample was peripheral blood, taken 28 days after the second AZD1222 dose. The receptors here all came from an adult who received the AZD1222 COVID-19 vaccine.

The DNA of the CDR3 is TGTGCCAGCAGCGGGAACACTGAAGCTTTCTTT. This codes for CASSGNTEAFF. The chain employs TRBV4-2 and TRBJ1-1; unclear D gene. The CDR3 spans 11 residues. Trimming took off 5 bases at V and 1 base at J, with 2 bases between the two ends. Germline CDR1 and CDR2: LGHNA and YNFKEQ.

This chain joins TRBV9 and TRBJ2-2; TRBD2 aligns across 12 bases. The CDR3 spans 16 residues. J lost 5 bases, V lost 3 bases, and 5 bases had no gene match. The germline gives CDR1 SGDLS, CDR2 YYNGEE. The CDR3 nucleotides are TGTGCCAGCAGCGCTTCCGGGACTAGCGGGACCGGGGAGCTGTTTTTT. It is translated as CASSASGTSGTGELFF.

V is TRBV2 and J is TRBJ1-2; D remains unclear. The CDR3 is 14 residues long. Germline assignment: CDR1 SNHLY and CDR2 FYNNEI. The ends were cut back, 1 base at V and 3 bases at J, with 9 bases in the middle. CDR3 amino acids: CASSEGRVDYGYTF. The CDR3 nucleotides read TGTGCCAGCAGTGAAGGAAGGGTTGACTATGGCTACACCTTC. Based on the CDR3 plus reference TRBV2 and TRBJ1-2, the full variable domain is EPEVTQTPSHQVTQMGQEVILRCVPISNHLYFYWYRQILGQKVEFLVSFYNNEISEKSEIFDDQFSVERPDGSNFTLKIRSTKLEDSAMYFCASSEGRVDYGYTFGSGTRLTVV.

The J gene is TRBJ1-3, the V gene TRBV15, with 7 bases aligning to TRBD1. The CDR3 runs 15 residues. J was trimmed by 2 bases and V by 2 bases; bases with no gene match: 3. The germline V gene has CDR1 LNHNV and CDR2 YYDKDF (reference sequence). The CDR3 sequence: CATSRQQGTGNTIYF. DNA of the CDR3: TGTGCCACCAGCAGACAACAGGGGACTGGAAACACCATATATTTT.

This clone was picked up one time. CDR3 sequence: CASRPWDGSSYNEQFF. In DNA, the CDR3 is TGCGCCAGCAGGCCGTGGGACGGGAGCTCCTACAATGAGCAGTTCTTC. This sequence joins TRBV5-1 and TRBJ2-1; TRBD2 is a possible D gene (6 bases). The CDR3 length is 16 residues. With 5 bases removed from V and 0 bases from J, the gap between germline ends came to 15 bases. Germline assignment: CDR1 SGHRS and CDR2 YFSETQ.

The chain recombines TRBV28 with TRBJ1-2, with TRBD1 matching over 12 bases. The CDR3 spans 16 residues. V dropped 2 bases and J dropped 4; count of bases not matched to a gene: 5. Germline V gives CDR1 MDHEN, CDR2 SYDVKM. CDR3 in amino acids: CASSLAGQGAGYGYTF. Here the CDR3 DNA reads TGTGCCAGCAGTTTAGCGGGACAGGGGGCGGGCTATGGCTACACCTTC.

The chain recombines TRBV6-5 with TRBJ1-1; 7 nucleotides match TRBD1. The germline gives CDR1 MNHEY, CDR2 SVGAGI. V lost 6 bases, J lost 5 bases, and 12 bases stayed unmatched. The length of the CDR3 is 15 residues. The CDR3 DNA reads as TGTGCCAGCAGAGATAGCAAATTACAGGGGACTGAAGCTTTCTTT. Translated: CASRDSKLQGTEAFF.

This chain connects TRBV6-4 to TRBJ1-1; D is unclear. The ends were cut back, 4 bases at V and 1 base at J, with 7 bases in the middle. The CDR3 length is 13 residues. Germline lookup yields CDR1 MRHNA and CDR2 SNTAGT. CDR3 protein: CASSVRGNTEAFF. CDR3 nucleotide sequence: TGTGCCAGCAGTGTACGGGGGAACACTGAAGCTTTCTTT.

This chain uses TRBV7-9 with TRBJ1-2; TRBD1 agrees at 11 bases. CDR3 length: 16 amino acids. V lost 5 bases to trimming and J lost 5 bases; unmatched junction nucleotides: 10. Germline V gene lookup returns CDR1 SEHNR and CDR2 FQNEAQ (reference sequence). The CDR3 nucleotides read TGTGCCAGCAGCCCACCTACGGGACAGGGGGAGTATGGCTACACCTTC. Translating gives CASSPPTGQGEYGYTF.

V is TRBV5-1 and J is TRBJ1-2; D may be TRBD1 (5 bases). Germline CDR1 is SGHRS and CDR2 is YFSETQ. This CDR3 comprises 13 residues. V lost 4 bases to trimming and J lost 3 bases, with 10 bases between them. Here the CDR3 DNA reads TGCGCCAGCAGCCTACCGACAGACTATGGCTACACCTTC. This codes for CASSLPTDYGYTF.

The rearrangement joins TRBV14 to TRBJ2-5; TRBD1 aligns across 10 bases. V lost 3 bases to trimming and J lost 5 bases; unmatched junction nucleotides: 6. Per the germline V gene, CDR1 is SGHDN and CDR2 is FVKESK. There are 15 residues in the CDR3. Here the CDR3 reads CASSQRTGGRETQYF. The CDR3 DNA reads as TGTGCCAGCAGCCAGAGGACAGGGGGAAGGGAGACCCAGTACTTC. The full variable domain, in which reference TRBV14 and TRBJ2-5 provide the parts outside the CDR3, is EAGVTQFPSHSVIEKGQTVTLRCDPISGHDNLYWYRRVMGKEIKFLLHFVKESKQDESGMPNNRFLAERTGGTYSTLKVQPAELEDSGVYFCASSQRTGGRETQYFGPGTRLLVL.

The chain links TRBV7-3 to TRBJ2-1; tentatively, D is TRBD1 (6 bases). In germline, CDR1 is SGHTA, CDR2 FQGTGA. The CDR3 has 15 amino acids. Between the trimmed V and J ends, which lost 4 bases and 2 bases, there was a span of 12 bases. CDR3 nucleotide sequence: TGTGCCAGCAGCTCGTACGGACAGCCCTACAATGAGCAGTTCTTC. Translating gives CASSSYGQPYNEQFF.

V and J are TRBV19 and TRBJ2-5; TRBD2 matches 7 bases. The trim removed 0 bases at V and 4 bases at J, leaving 8 bases unmatched. The CDR3 is made up of 16 amino acids. The germline CDR1 and CDR2 sequences are LNHDA and SQIVND (reference sequence). The CDR3, as DNA: TGTGCCAGTAGTATAGATCTCGAGGGAGGGCGAGAGACCCAGTACTTC. Residues: CASSIDLEGGRETQYF.